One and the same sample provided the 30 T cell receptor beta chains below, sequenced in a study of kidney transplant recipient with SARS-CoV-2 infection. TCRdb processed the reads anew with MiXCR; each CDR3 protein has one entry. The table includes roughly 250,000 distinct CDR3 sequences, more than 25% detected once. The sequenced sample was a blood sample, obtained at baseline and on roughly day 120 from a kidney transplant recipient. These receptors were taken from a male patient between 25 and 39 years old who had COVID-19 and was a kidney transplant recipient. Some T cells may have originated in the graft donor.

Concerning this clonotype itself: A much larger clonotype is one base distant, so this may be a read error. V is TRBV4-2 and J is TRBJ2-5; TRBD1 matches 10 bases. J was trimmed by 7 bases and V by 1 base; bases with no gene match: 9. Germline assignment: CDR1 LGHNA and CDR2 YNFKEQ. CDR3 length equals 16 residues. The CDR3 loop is CASSQGDRGGGGTQYF. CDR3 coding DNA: TGTGCCAGCAGCCAAGGGGACAGGGGCGGGGGAGGGACCCAGTACTTC.

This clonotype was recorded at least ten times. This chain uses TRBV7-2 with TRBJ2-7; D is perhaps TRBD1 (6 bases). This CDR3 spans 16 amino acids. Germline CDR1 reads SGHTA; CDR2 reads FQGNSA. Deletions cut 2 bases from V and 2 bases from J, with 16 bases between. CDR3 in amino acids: CASSLKSHRVAYEQYF. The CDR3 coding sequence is TGTGCCAGCAGCTTAAAATCTCACAGGGTCGCCTACGAGCAGTACTTC.

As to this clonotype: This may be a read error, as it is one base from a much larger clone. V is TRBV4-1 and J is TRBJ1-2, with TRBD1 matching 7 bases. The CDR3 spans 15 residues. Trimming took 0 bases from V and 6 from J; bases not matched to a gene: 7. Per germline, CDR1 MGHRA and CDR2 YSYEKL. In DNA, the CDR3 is TGCGCCAGCAGCCAAGAGAGCAGGGGGGGAAATGGCTACACCTTC. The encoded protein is CASSQESRGGNGYTF.

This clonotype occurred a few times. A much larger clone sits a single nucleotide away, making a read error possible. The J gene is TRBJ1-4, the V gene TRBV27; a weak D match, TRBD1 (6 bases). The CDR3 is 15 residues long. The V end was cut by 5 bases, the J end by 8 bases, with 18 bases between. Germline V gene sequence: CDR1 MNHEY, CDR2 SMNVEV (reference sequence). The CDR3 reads CASSQQQGFSEKLFF. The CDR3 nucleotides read TGTGCCAGCAGTCAACAACAGGGTTTCAGCGAAAAACTGTTTTTT.

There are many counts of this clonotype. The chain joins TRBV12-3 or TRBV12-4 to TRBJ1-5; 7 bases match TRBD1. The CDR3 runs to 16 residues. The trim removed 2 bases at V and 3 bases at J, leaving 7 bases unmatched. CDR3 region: CASSLLTGRINQPQHF. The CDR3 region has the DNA TGTGCCAGCAGTTTATTGACAGGGAGGATCAATCAGCCCCAGCATTTT.

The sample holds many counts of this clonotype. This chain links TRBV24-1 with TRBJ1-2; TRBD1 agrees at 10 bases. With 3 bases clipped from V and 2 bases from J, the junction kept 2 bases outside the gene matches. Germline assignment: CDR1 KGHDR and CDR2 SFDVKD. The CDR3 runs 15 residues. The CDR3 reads CATSDRTGGNYGYTF. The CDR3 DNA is TGTGCCACCAGTGATAGGACAGGGGGGAACTATGGCTACACCTTC.

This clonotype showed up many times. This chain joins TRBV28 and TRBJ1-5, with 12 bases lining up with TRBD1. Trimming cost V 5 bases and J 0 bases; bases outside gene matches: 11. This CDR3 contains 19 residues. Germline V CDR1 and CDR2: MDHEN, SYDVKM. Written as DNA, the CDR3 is TGTGCCAGCAGTCCTATTGGGACAGGGGGCGCGACTAGCAATCAGCCCCAGCATTTT. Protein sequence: CASSPIGTGGATSNQPQHF.

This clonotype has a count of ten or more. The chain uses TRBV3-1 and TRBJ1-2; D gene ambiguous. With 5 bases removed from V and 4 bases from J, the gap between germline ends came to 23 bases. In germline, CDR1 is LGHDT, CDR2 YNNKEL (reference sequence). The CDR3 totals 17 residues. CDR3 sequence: CASSTIVTLRKTYGYTF. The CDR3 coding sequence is TGTGCCAGCAGCACCATTGTCACCCTTCGAAAGACCTATGGCTACACCTTC.

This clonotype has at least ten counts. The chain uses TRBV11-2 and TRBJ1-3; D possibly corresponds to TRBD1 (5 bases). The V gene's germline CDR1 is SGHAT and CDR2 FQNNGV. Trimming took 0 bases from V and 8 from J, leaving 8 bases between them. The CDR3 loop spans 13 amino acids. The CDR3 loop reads CASSLDPGYTIYF. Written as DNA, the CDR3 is TGTGCCAGCAGCTTAGATCCAGGGTACACCATATATTTT.

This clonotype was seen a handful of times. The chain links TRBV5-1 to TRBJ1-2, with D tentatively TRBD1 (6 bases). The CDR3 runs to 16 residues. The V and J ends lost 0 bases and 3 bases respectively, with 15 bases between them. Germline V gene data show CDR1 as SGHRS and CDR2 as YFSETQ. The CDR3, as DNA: TGCGCCAGCAGCTTGGCGCTACAGGGTCGAGACTATGGCTACACCTTC. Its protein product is CASSLALQGRDYGYTF.

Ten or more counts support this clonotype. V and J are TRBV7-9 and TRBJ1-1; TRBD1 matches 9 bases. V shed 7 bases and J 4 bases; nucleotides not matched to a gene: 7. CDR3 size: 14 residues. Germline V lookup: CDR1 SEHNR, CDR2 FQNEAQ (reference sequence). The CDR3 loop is CASTKQGAITEAFF. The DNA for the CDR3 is TGTGCCAGCACTAAACAGGGGGCGATCACTGAAGCTTTCTTT. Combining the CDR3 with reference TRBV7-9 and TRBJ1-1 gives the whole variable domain DTGVSQNPRHKITKRGQNVTFRCDPISEHNRLYWYRQTLGQGPEFLTYFQNEAQLEKSRLLSDRFSAERPKGSFSTLEIQRTEQGDSAMYLCASTKQGAITEAFFGQGTRLTVV.

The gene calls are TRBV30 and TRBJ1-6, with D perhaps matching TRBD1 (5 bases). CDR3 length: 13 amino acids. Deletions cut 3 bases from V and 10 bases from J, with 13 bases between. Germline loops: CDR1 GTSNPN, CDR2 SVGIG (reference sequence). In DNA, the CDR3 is TGTGCCTGGAGAACCACCGGGGGGTCACCCCTCCACTTT. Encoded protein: CAWRTTGGSPLHF.

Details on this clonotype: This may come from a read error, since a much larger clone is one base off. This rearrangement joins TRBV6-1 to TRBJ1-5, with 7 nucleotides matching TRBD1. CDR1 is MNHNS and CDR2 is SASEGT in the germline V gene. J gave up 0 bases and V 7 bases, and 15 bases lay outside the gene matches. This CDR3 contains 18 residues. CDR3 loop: CASINTGDYHYSNQPQHF. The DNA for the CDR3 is TGTGCCAGCATCAACACAGGGGATTATCATTATAGCAATCAGCCCCAGCATTTT.

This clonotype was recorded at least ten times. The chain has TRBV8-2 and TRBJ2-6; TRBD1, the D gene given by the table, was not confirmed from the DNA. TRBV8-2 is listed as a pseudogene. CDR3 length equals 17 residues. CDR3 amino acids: CGTCDRITQSRANVLTF. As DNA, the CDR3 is TGTGGCACCTGTGACAGGATAACACAAAGTCGGGCCAACGTCCTGACTTTC.

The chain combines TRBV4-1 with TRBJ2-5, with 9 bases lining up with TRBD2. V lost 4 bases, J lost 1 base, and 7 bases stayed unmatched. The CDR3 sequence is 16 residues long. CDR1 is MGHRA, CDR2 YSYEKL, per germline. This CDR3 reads CASSRLLAGSQETQYF. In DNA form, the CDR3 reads TGCGCCAGCAGCCGCCTACTAGCGGGTTCCCAAGAGACCCAGTACTTC.

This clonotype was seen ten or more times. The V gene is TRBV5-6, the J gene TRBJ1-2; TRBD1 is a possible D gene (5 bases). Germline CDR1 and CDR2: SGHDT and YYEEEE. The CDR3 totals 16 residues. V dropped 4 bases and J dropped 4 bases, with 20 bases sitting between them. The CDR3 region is CASSLLPDGAGYGYTF. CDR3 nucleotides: TGTGCCAGCAGCCTACTTCCCGACGGGGCGGGCTATGGCTACACCTTC.

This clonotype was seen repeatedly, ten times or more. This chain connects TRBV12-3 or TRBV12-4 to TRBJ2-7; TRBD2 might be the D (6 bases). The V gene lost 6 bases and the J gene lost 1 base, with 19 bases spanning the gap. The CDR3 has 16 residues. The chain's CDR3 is CASRRYIWGESYEQYF. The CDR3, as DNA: TGTGCCAGCAGACGCTACATTTGGGGGGAGTCCTACGAGCAGTACTTC.

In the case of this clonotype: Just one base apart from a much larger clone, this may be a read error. Here the CDR3 reads CTSSFGESSYNSPLHF. Written as DNA, the CDR3 is TGTACCAGCAGCTTTGGGGAGAGCTCCTATAATTCACCCCTCCACTTT. The V gene is TRBV5-6, the J gene TRBJ1-6; D is uncertain. There are 16 residues in the CDR3. Germline V lookup: CDR1 SGHDT, CDR2 YYEEEE.

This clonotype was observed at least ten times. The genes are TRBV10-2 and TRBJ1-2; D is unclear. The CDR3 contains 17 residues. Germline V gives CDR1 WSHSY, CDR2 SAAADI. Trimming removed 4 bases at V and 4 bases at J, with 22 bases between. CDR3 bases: TGCGCCAGCAGTGTATTGGTCACTTCTAGAAAGACCTATGGCTACACCTTC. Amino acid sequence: CASSVLVTSRKTYGYTF.

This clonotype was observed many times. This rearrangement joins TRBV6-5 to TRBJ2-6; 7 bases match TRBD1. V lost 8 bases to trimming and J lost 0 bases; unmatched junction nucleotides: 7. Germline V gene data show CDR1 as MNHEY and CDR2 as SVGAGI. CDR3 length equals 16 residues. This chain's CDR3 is CASGRGLLSGANVLTF. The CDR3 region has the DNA TGTGCCAGCGGAAGGGGGCTCCTCTCTGGGGCCAACGTCCTGACTTTC.

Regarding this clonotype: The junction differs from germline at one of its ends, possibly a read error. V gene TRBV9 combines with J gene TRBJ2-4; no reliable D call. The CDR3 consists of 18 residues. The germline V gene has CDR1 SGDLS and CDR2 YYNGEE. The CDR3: CAGSVGFREGLAKNIQYF. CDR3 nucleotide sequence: TGTGCCGGCAGCGTAGGGTTTAGAGAAGGGCTAGCCAAAAACATTCAGTACTTC.

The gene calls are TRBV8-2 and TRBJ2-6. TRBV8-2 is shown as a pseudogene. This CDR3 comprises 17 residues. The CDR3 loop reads CGVPARITQSRANVLTF. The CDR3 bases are TGTGGCGTACCAGCGAGGATAACACAAAGTCGGGCCAACGTCCTGACTTTC.

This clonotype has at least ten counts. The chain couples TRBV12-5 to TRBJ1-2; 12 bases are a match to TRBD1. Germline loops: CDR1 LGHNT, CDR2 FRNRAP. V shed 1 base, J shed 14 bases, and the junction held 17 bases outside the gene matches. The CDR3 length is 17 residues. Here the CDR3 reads CASGLALVGGQGASGTF. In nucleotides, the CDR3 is TGTGCTAGTGGTTTGGCTCTCGTGGGGGGACAGGGGGCGTCGGGGACCTTC.

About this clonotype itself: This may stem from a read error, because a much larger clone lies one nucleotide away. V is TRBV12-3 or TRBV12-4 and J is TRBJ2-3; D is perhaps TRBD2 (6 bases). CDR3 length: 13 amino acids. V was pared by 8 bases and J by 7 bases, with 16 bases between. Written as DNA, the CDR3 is TGTGCCAGCGGGCTAGCGACTACAAATACGCAGTATTTT. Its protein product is CASGLATTNTQYF.

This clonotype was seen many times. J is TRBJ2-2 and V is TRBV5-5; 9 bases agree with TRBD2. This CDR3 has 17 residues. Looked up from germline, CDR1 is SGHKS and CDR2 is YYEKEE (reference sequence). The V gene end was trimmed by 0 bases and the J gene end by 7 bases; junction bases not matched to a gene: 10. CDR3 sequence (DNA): TGTGCCAGCAGCTTGGCGATAGCGGGAGTGGTCCGCGGGGAGCTGTTTTTT. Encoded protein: CASSLAIAGVVRGELFF. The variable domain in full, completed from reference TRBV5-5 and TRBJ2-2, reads DAGVTQSPTHLIKTRGQQVTLRCSPISGHKSVSWYQQVLGQGPQFIFQYYEKEERGRGNFPDRFSARQFPNYSSELNVNALLLGDSALYLCASSLAIAGVVRGELFFGEGSRLTVL.

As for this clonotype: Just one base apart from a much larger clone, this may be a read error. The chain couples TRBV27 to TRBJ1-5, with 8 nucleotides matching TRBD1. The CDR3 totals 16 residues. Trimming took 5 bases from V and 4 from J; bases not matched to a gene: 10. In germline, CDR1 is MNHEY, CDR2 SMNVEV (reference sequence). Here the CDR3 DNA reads TGTGCCAGCAGTCCTGACGGACAGGGACCTAATCAGCCCCAGCATTTT. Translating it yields CASSPDGQGPNQPQHF.

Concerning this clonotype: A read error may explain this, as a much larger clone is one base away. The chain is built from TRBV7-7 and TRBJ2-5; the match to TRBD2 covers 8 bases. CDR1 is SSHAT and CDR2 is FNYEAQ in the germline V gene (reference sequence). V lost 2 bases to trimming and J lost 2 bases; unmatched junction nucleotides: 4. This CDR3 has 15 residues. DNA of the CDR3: TGTGCCAGCAGCTTACGACTAGCGAGGCAAGAGACCCAGTACTTC. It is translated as CASSLRLARQETQYF. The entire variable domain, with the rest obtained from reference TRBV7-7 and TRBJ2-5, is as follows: GAGVSQSPRYKVTKRGQDVTLRCDPISSHATLYWYQQALGQGPEFLTYFNYEAQPDKSGLPSDRFSAERPEGSISTLTIQRTEQRDSAMYRCASSLRLARQETQYFGPGTRLLVL.

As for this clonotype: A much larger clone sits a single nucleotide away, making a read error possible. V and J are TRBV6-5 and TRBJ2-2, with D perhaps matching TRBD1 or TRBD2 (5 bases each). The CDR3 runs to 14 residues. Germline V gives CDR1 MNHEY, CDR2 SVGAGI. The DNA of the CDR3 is TGTGCCAGCAAGCGAGCGGAGGACACCGGGGAGCCGTTTTTT. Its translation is CASKRAEDTGEPFF.

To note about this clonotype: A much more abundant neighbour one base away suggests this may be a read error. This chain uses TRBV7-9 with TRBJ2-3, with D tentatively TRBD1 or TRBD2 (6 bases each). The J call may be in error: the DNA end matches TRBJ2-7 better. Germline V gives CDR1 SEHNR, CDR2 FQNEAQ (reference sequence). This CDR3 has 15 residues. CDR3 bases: TGTGCCAGCAGCTTAGTAGGGGGGAGGAAGGCCGAGCAGTACTTC. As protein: CASSLVGGRKAEQYF.

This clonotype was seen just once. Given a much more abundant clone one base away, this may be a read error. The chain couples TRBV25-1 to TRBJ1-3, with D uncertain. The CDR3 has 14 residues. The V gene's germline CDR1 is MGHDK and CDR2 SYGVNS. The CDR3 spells CANSGGSIGNTIYF. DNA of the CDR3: TGTGCCAACAGTGGAGGTTCGATCGGAAACACCATATATTTT.